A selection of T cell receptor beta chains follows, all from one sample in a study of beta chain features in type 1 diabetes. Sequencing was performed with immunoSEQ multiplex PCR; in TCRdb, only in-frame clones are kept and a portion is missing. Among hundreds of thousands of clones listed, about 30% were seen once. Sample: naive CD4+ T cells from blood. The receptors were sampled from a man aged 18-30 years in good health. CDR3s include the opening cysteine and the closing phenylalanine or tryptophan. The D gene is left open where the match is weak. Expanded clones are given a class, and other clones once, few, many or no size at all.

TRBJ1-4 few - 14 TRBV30 CAWSVSAAVEKLFF TGTGCCTGGAGTGTTTCTGCGGCTGTCGAAAAACTGTTTTTT
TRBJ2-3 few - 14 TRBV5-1 CASSLESRTDTQYF TGCGCCAGCAGCTTGGAAAGCCGCACAGATACGCAGTATTTT
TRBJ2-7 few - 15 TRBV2 CASRGETGFSYEQYF TGTGCCAGCAGGGGGGAAACAGGTTTCTCCTACGAGCAGTACTTC
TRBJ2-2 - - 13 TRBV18 CASSPQGSGELFF TGTGCCAGCTCACCCCAGGGATCCGGGGAGCTGTTTTTT
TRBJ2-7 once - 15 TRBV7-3 CASSLDGSLTREQYF TGTGCCAGCAGCTTAGATGGCTCCCTTACTCGTGAGCAGTACTTC
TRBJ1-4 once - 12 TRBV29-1 CSVRPTQEKLFF TGCAGCGTTCGACCCACACAGGAAAAACTGTTTTTT
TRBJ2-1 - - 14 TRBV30 CAWSDGVAYNEQFF TGTGCCTGGAGTGACGGAGTGGCCTACAATGAGCAGTTCTTC
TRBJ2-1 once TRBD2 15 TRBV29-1 CSTLGGRISYNEQFF TGCAGCACCCTCGGCGGGAGGATTTCCTACAATGAGCAGTTCTTC
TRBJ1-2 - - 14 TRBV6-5 CASSYSRGNYGYTF TGTGCCAGCAGTTACTCTCGGGGGAACTATGGCTACACCTTC
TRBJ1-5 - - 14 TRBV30 CAWSAGVGNQPQHF TGTGCCTGGAGTGCCGGGGTCGGGAATCAGCCCCAGCATTTT
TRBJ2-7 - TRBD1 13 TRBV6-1 CAARRTGLYEQYF TGTGCCGCCAGGAGGACAGGTCTGTACGAGCAGTACTTC
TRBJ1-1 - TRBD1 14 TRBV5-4 CASRRTGEGTEAFF TGTGCCAGCAGACGGACAGGGGAGGGGACTGAAGCTTTCTTT
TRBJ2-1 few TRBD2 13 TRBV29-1 CSGGTSGIYEQFF TGCAGCGGTGGGACTAGCGGGATCTATGAGCAGTTCTTC
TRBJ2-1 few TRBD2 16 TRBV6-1 CASSVGTLAGAHEQFF TGTGCCAGCAGTGTAGGAACCCTAGCGGGAGCCCATGAGCAGTTCTTC
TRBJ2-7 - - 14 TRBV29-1 CSVSDQISGYEQYF TGCAGCGTTTCGGACCAAATCTCGGGCTACGAGCAGTACTTC
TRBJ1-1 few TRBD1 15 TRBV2 CASSEAGRGHTEAFF TGTGCCAGCAGTGAAGCGGGCAGGGGGCACACTGAAGCTTTCTTT
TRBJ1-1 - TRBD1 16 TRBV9 CASSVVNTGAIAEAFF TGTGCCAGCAGCGTAGTTAATACAGGGGCCATCGCTGAAGCTTTCTTT
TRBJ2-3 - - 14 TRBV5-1 CASSLTDVTDTQYF TGCGCCAGCAGCTTGACGGACGTCACAGATACGCAGTATTTT
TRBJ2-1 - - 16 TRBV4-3 CASSQLARGLGDEQFF TGCGCCAGCAGCCAATTAGCGAGAGGCTTGGGCGATGAGCAGTTCTTC
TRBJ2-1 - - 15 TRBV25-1 CASTPGGEAYNEQFF TGTGCCAGCACCCCAGGGGGGGAAGCCTACAATGAGCAGTTCTTC
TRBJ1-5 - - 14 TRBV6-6 CASSYFIREQPQHF TGTGCCAGCAGTTACTTTATCAGGGAACAGCCCCAGCATTTT
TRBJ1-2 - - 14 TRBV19 CASSIRDYSYGYTF TGTGCCAGTAGTATCCGGGACTATAGCTATGGCTACACCTTC
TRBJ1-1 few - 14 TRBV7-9 CASSLTEQNTEAFF TGTGCCAGCAGCTTAACAGAGCAGAACACTGAAGCTTTCTTT
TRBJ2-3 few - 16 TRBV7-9 CASSQIRAGSTDTQYF TGTGCCAGCAGCCAAATTAGGGCGGGAAGCACAGATACGCAGTATTTT
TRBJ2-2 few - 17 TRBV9 CASSVYPAGRVAGELFF TGTGCCAGCAGCGTTTATCCAGCCGGCAGGGTCGCCGGGGAGCTGTTTTTT
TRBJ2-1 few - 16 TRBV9 CASSVASGVSYNEQFF TGTGCCAGCAGCGTAGCGAGCGGCGTCTCCTACAATGAGCAGTTCTTC
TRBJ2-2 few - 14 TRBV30 CAWRGTGTTGELFF TGTGCCTGGAGAGGCACAGGGACGACCGGGGAGCTGTTTTTT
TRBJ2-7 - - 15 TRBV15 CATSRDARKTYEQYF TGTGCCACCAGCAGAGATGCCAGGAAAACCTACGAGCAGTACTTC
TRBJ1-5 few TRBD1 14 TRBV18 CASSTGQGYQPQHF TGTGCCAGCTCAACGGGACAGGGATATCAGCCCCAGCATTTT
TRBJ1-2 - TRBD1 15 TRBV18 CASSPEGARNYGYTF TGTGCCAGCTCACCGGAGGGGGCGCGGAACTATGGCTACACCTTC
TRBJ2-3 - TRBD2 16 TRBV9 CASSVASGSSPDTQYF TGTGCCAGCAGCGTAGCCAGCGGGAGTTCGCCAGATACGCAGTATTTT
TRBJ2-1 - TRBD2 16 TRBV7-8 CASSAPGLANRNEQFF TGTGCCAGCAGCGCTCCGGGACTAGCGAATCGGAATGAGCAGTTCTTC
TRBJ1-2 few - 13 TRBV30 CAWSIQGFRGYTF TGTGCCTGGAGTATCCAGGGGTTTCGCGGCTACACCTTC
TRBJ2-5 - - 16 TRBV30 CAWSVPAPDSQETQYF TGTGCCTGGAGTGTACCCGCTCCGGACAGCCAAGAGACCCAGTACTTC
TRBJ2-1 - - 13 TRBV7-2 CASSLGRYNEQFF TGTGCCAGCAGCTTAGGACGGTACAATGAGCAGTTCTTC
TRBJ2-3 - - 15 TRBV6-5 CASRLTSAGTDTQYF TGTGCCAGCAGGCTTACTAGTGCGGGCACAGATACGCAGTATTTT
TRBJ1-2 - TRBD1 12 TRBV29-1 CSVAGTGVGYTF TGCAGCGTCGCCGGGACAGGGGTTGGCTACACCTTC
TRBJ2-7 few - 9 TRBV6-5 CASSFEQYF TGTGCCAGCAGCTTCGAGCAGTACTTC
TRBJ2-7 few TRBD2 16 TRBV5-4 CATTPTIAGGAYEQYF TGTGCCACCACACCGACTATAGCGGGAGGGGCCTACGAGCAGTACTTC
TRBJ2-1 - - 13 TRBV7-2 CASSFSFYNEQFF TGTGCCAGCAGCTTTTCGTTTTACAATGAGCAGTTCTTC
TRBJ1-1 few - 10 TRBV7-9 CASAGTEAFF TGTGCCAGCGCGGGTACTGAAGCTTTCTTT
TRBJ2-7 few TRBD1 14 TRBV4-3 CASSRDRGVGEQYF TGCGCCAGCAGCAGGGACAGGGGAGTCGGCGAGCAGTACTTC
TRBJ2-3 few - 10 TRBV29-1 CSSSGDTQYF TGCAGTTCTAGTGGAGATACGCAGTATTTT